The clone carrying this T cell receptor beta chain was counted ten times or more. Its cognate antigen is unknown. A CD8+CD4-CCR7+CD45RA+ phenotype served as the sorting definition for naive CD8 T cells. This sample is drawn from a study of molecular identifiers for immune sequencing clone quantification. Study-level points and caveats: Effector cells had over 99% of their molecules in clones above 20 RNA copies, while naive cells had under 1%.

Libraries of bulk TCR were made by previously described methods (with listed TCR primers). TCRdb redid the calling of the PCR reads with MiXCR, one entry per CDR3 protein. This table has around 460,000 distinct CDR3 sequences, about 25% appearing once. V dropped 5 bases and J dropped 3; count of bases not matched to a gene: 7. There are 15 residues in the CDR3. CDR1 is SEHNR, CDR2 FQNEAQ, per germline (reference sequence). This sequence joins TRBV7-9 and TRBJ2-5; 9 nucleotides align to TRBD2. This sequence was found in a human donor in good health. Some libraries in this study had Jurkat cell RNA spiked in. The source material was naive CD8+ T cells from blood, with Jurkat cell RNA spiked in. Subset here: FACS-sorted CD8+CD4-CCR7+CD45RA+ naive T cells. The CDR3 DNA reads TGTGCCAGCAGCCAAGGGCCTAGCGGGGAAGAGACCCAGTACTTC. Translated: CASSQGPSGEETQYF.